A single T cell receptor beta chain is shown here with its context. Its antigen is unidentified. The CDR3 is 15 amino acids. Germline-derived CDR1 and CDR2 are SGHAT and FQNNGV. V lost 4 bases and J lost 8; bases outside the gene matches: 10. The data belong to a study of cytomegalovirus exposure and HLA in healthy donors. Study observations and caveats: In vitro checks showed that a few CMV-associated chains really do target CMV antigens. Using the classifier, cytomegalovirus status was reportedly diagnosed with high specificity and sensitivity.

Among the 120 subjects of the validation cohort, separate from the 666-subject first cohort, were the donors. Method: immunoSEQ multiplex PCR; TCRdb's copy keeps in-frame clones and lacks some. The sample shows roughly 59,000 clones, about 92% of them seen only once. The sequencing input was PBMCs. This sequence joins TRBV11-2 and TRBJ2-1; 8 positions agree with TRBD2. The TCR sequence derives from a man younger than 30 in good health and CMV-seropositive. Here the CDR3 DNA reads TGTGCCAGCAGCTCGGCGGGCGGGAGGATTTATGAGCAGTTCTTC. Translation: CASSSAGGRIYEQFF.